The present T cell receptor (beta chain) was sequenced within a study of T cell responses to AZD1222 COVID-19 vaccine. TCRdb keeps only in-frame clones here, not all; method: immunoSEQ multiplex PCR. The sample contains roughly 100,000 clones, roughly 86% of which appear only once. Trimming removed 6 bases from V and 6 bases from J; junction bases left unmatched: 10. The CDR3 covers 16 residues. Germline lookup yields CDR1 SGHAT and CDR2 FQNNGV. In the case of this clone: Its antigen remains unknown.

Findings of the study overall: Clonal diversity may have been underestimated in mostly white British donors. Baseline seropositivity characterized only a handful of AZD1222 recipients. Spike was spanned by vaccine-associated CD4 TCRs, with dominance at 160-218 and 743-854. Sampling captured repertoires only after the peak T cell response.

This specimen was peripheral blood, taken 28 days after the second dose of the MenACWY control vaccine. The sequence was collected from an adult who received the MenACWY meningococcal vaccine as a control. The chain employs TRBV11-2 and TRBJ2-2; TRBD1 matches 10 bases. The CDR3 is CASSYHPGTGAGELFF. DNA for the CDR3: TGTGCCAGCAGTTATCACCCCGGGACAGGGGCCGGGGAGCTGTTTTTT.